Listed below are T cell receptor beta chains from one sample, sequenced in a study of CD8+ T cells in alopecia areata. This table comes from immunoSEQ multiplex PCR, and its TCRdb copy is limited to in-frame clones, with some not included. Here the sample spans over 150,000 clones, around 63% being singletons. Sequencing was performed on CD4+ T cells sorted from blood, taken at week 0. These receptors all stem from a human donor with alopecia areata. Each CDR3 is given with its conserved first and last residue. A D gene is named only where the DNA matches it firmly. Expanded clones get a size class; other rows say once, few or many, or leave the size out.

clone size,V gene,D gene,J gene,CDR3 DNA,CDR3 protein
-,TRBV6-5,TRBD2,TRBJ2-3,TGTGCCAGCAGTCCGGGGGGGCATGCAGATACGCAGTATTTT,CASSPGGHADTQYF
-,TRBV29-1,-,TRBJ2-1,TGCAGCGTGCTCAACCAAATAAGGTCCGAGCAGTTCTTC,CSVLNQIRSEQFF
once,TRBV6-1,TRBD1,TRBJ2-7,TGTGCCGGGAAGACAGGGCAGCATAGTTACGAGCAGTACTTC,CAGKTGQHSYEQYF
-,TRBV2,TRBD1,TRBJ1-2,TGTGCCAGCACCCAGGGGTTGGGACAGAACAACTATGGCTACACCTTC,CASTQGLGQNNYGYTF
-,TRBV29-1,-,TRBJ2-1,TGCAGCGTAGTCGAGCTTGGAAATGAGCAGTTCTTC,CSVVELGNEQFF
-,TRBV11-2,-,TRBJ1-2,TGTGCCAGCACCCCCCGTGCGGGCTACACCTTC,CASTPRAGYTF
-,TRBV18,TRBD1,TRBJ2-3,TGTGCCAGCTCACCAGGGGACAGGCGGCAACGGGATACGCAGTATTTT,CASSPGDRRQRDTQYF
once,TRBV29-1,TRBD1,TRBJ2-3,TGCAGCGTTGACAGGGGGAAAGATACGCAGTATTTT,CSVDRGKDTQYF
few,TRBV29-1,TRBD1,TRBJ1-2,TGCAGCGGCGGGGACAGCCCGAGGAATACCTTC,CSGGDSPRNTF
-,TRBV9,TRBD2,TRBJ2-5,TGTGCCAGCAGCGCCGCGGGGGGGCGGCAAGAGACCCAGTACTTC,CASSAAGGRQETQYF
few,TRBV7-9,-,TRBJ2-5,TGTGCCAGCAGCCCTCAAGGCAGGGCCGGCGCCTTGGGAGTTTGGACCCAGTACTTC,CASSPQGRAGALGVWTQYF
-,TRBV7-9,-,TRBJ2-3,TGTGCCAGCAGCAAAGACACCCGAGATACGCAGTATTTT,CASSKDTRDTQYF
-,TRBV19,-,TRBJ2-3,TGTGCCAGTACTAAGACAGGGAGGACAGATACGCAGTATTTT,CASTKTGRTDTQYF
few,TRBV9,-,TRBJ1-6,TGTGCCAGCAGCGTAGCGGGCTCCTATAATTCACCCCTCCACTTT,CASSVAGSYNSPLHF
-,TRBV15,TRBD2,TRBJ2-1,TGTGCCACTACCGGCGGGGGGACTTTTGGTGAGCAGTTCTTC,CATTGGGTFGEQFF
-,TRBV11-2,-,TRBJ2-2,TGTGCCAGCAGCTTAGTGATGGGGGCTACCGGGGAGCTGTTTTTT,CASSLVMGATGELFF
few,TRBV27,TRBD2,TRBJ2-1,TGTGCCAGCACCCCGGGACTAGCGGCTCCCTACAATGAGCAGTTCTTC,CASTPGLAAPYNEQFF
few,TRBV2,TRBD1,TRBJ1-5,TGTGCCAGCAGTGGTACAGGGGAAGGTCAGCCCCAGCATTTT,CASSGTGEGQPQHF